This T cell receptor (beta chain) was sequenced for a study of T cell responses to AZD1222 COVID-19 vaccine. Sequenced by immunoSEQ multiplex PCR; TCRdb stores in-frame clones only, minus some. The sample consists of more than 100,000 clones, 85% to 95% of them appearing once. From germline, CDR1 is ENHRY and CDR2 SYGVKD. The CDR3 spans 18 residues. V shed 0 bases, J shed 2 bases, and the junction held 7 bases outside the gene matches. Points from the study as a whole: Without day 14 samples, only post-peak T cell repertoires were studied. At 160-218 and 743-854, vaccine-associated CD4 TCRs were dominant, and they spanned spike. The donors showed a predominance of white British ancestry and of females, with possible underestimation of clonal diversity. Receipt of two AZD1222 doses was followed by a rise in Spike-specific TCR breadth and depth.

This clone was counted once. Antigen specificity is unknown. The source material was peripheral blood, sampled 28 days after the second AZD1222 dose. This TCR came from an adult who received the AZD1222 COVID-19 vaccine. The chain uses TRBV10-3 and TRBJ2-5, with 12 bases identical to TRBD2. CDR3 in amino acids: CAISESKLAGGAQETQYF. CDR3 sequence (DNA): TGTGCCATCAGTGAGTCGAAACTAGCGGGGGGCGCACAAGAGACCCAGTACTTC.